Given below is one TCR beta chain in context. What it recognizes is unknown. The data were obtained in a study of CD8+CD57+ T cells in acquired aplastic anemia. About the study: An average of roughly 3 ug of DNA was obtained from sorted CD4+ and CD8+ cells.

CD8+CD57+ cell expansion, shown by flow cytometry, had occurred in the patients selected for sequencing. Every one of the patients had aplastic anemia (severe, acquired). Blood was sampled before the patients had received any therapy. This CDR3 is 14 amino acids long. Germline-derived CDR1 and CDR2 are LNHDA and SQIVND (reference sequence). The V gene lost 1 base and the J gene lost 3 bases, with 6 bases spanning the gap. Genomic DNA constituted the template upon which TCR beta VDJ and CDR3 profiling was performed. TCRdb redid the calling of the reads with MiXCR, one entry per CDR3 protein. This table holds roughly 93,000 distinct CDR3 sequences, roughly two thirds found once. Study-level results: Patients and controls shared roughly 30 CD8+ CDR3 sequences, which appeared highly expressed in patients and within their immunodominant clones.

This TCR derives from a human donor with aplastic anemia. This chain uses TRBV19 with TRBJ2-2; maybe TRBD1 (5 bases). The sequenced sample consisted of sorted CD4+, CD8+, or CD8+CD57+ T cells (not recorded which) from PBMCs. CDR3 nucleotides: TGTGCCAGTAGTATAGGACAGTACACCGGGGAGCTGTTTTTT. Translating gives CASSIGQYTGELFF.